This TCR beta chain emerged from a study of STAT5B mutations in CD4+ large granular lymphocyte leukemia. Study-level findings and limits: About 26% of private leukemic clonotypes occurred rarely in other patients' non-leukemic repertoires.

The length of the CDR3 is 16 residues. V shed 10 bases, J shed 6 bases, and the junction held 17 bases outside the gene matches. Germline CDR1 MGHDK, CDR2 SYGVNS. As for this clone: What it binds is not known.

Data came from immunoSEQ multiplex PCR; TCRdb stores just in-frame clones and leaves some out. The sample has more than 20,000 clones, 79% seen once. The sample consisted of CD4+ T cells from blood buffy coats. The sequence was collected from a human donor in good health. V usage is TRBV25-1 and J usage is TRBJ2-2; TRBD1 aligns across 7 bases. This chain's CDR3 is CATLGTTGYGPGELFF. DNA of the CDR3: TGTGCCACCCTAGGAACGACAGGGTATGGGCCCGGGGAGCTGTTTTTT.